This T cell receptor (beta chain) was observed in a study of cytomegalovirus exposure and HLA in healthy donors. Germline assignment: CDR1 SGHKS and CDR2 YYEKEE (reference sequence). The V end was cut by 3 bases, the J end by 2 bases, with 11 bases between. The CDR3 has 14 amino acids. The PCR ran on 60 Vbeta and 13 Jbeta primers. Only in-frame clones appear in the TCRdb table, and some are missing; sequencing was by immunoSEQ multiplex PCR. The profile shows under 250,000 clones, 79% of them singletons. The source of this sequence is a man aged 45-60 years in good health and CMV-seronegative. What was sequenced was PBMCs. This chain joins TRBV5-5 and TRBJ1-1; maybe TRBD1 (5 bases). The CDR3 coding sequence is TGTGCCAGCAGCTCAGCCAGGGATAACACTGAAGCTTTCTTT. Amino acid sequence: CASSSARDNTEAFF.